The next 15 T cell receptor beta chains were all read from a single sample in a study of monozygotic twins with inflammatory bowel disease. TCRdb re-called the 5' RACE reads; one entry per CDR3 protein, DNA not given. The sample is made up of approximately 400,000 distinct CDR3 sequences, and the top ten hold less than 2.5% of it. Source material: blood. These receptors came from a human donor with ulcerative colitis or Crohn's disease, or a healthy co-twin of an affected twin (not recorded which).

The chain has TRBV6-2 or TRBV6-3 and TRBJ2-2; TCRdb calls TRBD2, which cannot be checked without DNA. This CDR3 has 17 amino acids. The germline V gene has CDR1 MNHEY and CDR2 SVGEGT. CDR3 sequence: CASSYSRLAGATGELFF.

The chain uses TRBV21-1 and TRBJ2-3. TRBV21-1 is designated a pseudogene. There are 14 residues in the CDR3. The CDR3 region is CARNSEGSTDTQYF.

This sequence joins TRBV7-2 and TRBJ2-7; the D call of TRBD1 rests on TCRdb alone, since no DNA is present to check it. Germline V lookup: CDR1 SGHTA, CDR2 FQGNSA. The CDR3 runs to 15 residues. The CDR3 loop is CASSLSGGFWHEQYF.

This chain uses TRBV12-5 with TRBJ2-5; the TRBD2 assignment by TCRdb is unverifiable without DNA. Per the germline V gene, CDR1 is LGHNT and CDR2 is FRNRAP. The CDR3 has 16 residues. The CDR3 is CASGTGLAGGAETQYF.

V and J are TRBV3-1 and TRBJ2-7; the TCRdb D gene call, TRBD2, has no DNA to confirm it. This CDR3 is built from 15 residues. CDR1 LGHDT and CDR2 YNNKEL come from the germline V gene (reference sequence). This CDR3 is CASSQQIAGFYEQYF.

This CDR3 is CASRGGDRGGQTQYF. The rearrangement uses TRBV10-1 and TRBJ2-5; TCRdb's D gene call, TRBD2, goes unchecked for lack of DNA. Germline assignment: CDR1 WNHNN and CDR2 SYGVQD (reference sequence). This CDR3 has 15 residues.

The chain is built from TRBV9 and TRBJ2-3; TCRdb selects TRBD2, and the lack of DNA leaves this call unchecked. The CDR3 spans 14 residues. In germline, CDR1 is SGDLS, CDR2 YYNGEE. The CDR3 here is CASSVGVLTDTQYF.

The chain joins TRBV20-1 to TRBJ1-6; TCRdb's D gene call, TRBD1, goes unchecked for lack of DNA. CDR3 length equals 13 residues. The germline CDR1 and CDR2 sequences are DFQATT and SNEGSKA (reference sequence). Here the CDR3 reads CSARDRGASPLHF.

The chain uses TRBV14 and TRBJ2-1; TCRdb picks TRBD1, but there is no DNA to check that call. CDR3 length: 18 residues. Germline lookup yields CDR1 SGHDN and CDR2 FVKESK. The CDR3 loop is CASSSVTPGQGPYNEQFF. Variable domain in full (rest from reference TRBV14 and TRBJ2-1): EAGVTQFPSHSVIEKGQTVTLRCDPISGHDNLYWYRRVMGKEIKFLLHFVKESKQDESGMPNNRFLAERTGGTYSTLKVQPAELEDSGVYFCASSSVTPGQGPYNEQFFGPGTRLTVL.

CDR3 sequence reads: CASAREETQYF. The chain recombines TRBV2 with TRBJ2-5; lacking DNA, the TRBD2 call made by TCRdb goes unchecked. Germline CDR1 reads SNHLY; CDR2 reads FYNNEI. The CDR3 runs 11 residues.

This chain links TRBV7-9 with TRBJ1-2; TCRdb calls TRBD1, which cannot be checked without DNA. Germline V lookup: CDR1 SEHNR, CDR2 FQNEAQ (reference sequence). The CDR3 loop spans 13 amino acids. The chain's CDR3 is CASSPRGSGGYTF.

This chain connects TRBV4-3 to TRBJ2-2. CDR3 length: 14 residues. From germline, CDR1 is LGHNA and CDR2 YSLEER. The CDR3 spells CASSQVLATGELFF.

This chain uses TRBV28 with TRBJ2-1; the D call from TCRdb, TRBD2, cannot be confirmed without DNA. The CDR3 extends over 11 amino acids. The V gene's germline CDR1 is MDHEN and CDR2 SYDVKM. CDR3: CASSLSGRQFF. Filled out from reference TRBV28 and TRBJ2-1, the complete variable domain reads DVKVTQSSRYLVKRTGEKVFLECVQDMDHENMFWYRQDPGLGLRLIYFSYDVKMKEKGDIPEGYSVSREKKERFSLILESASTNQTSMYLCASSLSGRQFFGPGTRLTVL.

J is TRBJ2-7 and V is TRBV2; TCRdb's D call of TRBD1 is untestable without DNA. CDR1 and CDR2 (germline): SNHLY, FYNNEI. The CDR3 contains 14 residues. The CDR3 sequence: CASRIRDSRYEQYF.

This chain joins TRBV6-1 and TRBJ2-3; TCRdb's D gene call, TRBD2, goes unchecked for lack of DNA. The germline CDR1 and CDR2 sequences are MNHNS and SASEGT. The CDR3 loop spans 12 amino acids. CDR3 region: CASERTTDTQYF.